This T cell receptor (beta chain) was recovered during a study of blood T cell repertoires in COVID-19. About the study: From the United States, Italy and Spain came samples of acute and convalescent COVID-19.

Assay: immunoSEQ multiplex PCR; the TCRdb copy retains only in-frame clones and omits some. The repertoire holds some 300,000 clones, with about nine tenths as singletons. Participants' own reports of clinical history determined their cohort assignment. Germline V gives CDR1 KGHSH, CDR2 LQKENI. The ends were cut back, 4 bases at V and 10 bases at J, with 11 bases in the middle. The CDR3 is 13 residues long. This sequence originates from a man aged 30-40 years who had recovered from COVID-19. The sample taken for sequencing was PBMCs or T cells enriched from blood (not recorded which). The chain is built from TRBV18 and TRBJ1-6; possibly TRBD1 for D (5 bases). CDR3 in DNA: TGTGCCAGCTCACGATCCGGGGGGTCACCCCTCCACTTT. It codes for CASSRSGGSPLHF.